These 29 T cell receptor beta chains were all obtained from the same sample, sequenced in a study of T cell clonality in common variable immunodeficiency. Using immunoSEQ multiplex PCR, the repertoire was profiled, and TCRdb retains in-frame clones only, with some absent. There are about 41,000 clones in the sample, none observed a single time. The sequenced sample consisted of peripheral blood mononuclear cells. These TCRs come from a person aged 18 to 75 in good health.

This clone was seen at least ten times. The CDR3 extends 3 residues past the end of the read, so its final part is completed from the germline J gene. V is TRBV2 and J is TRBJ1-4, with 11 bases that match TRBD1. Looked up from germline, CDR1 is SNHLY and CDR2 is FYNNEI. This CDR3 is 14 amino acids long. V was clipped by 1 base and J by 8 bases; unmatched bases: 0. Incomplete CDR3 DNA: TGTGCCAGCAGTGAAGGGACAGGGGGCGAAAAA. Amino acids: CASSEGTGGEK. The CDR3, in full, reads CASSEGTGGEKLFF. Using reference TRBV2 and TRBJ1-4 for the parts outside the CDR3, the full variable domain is EPEVTQTPSHQVTQMGQEVILRCVPISNHLYFYWYRQILGQKVEFLVSFYNNEISEKSEIFDDQFSVERPDGSNFTLKIRSTKLEDSAMYFCASSEGTGGEKLFFGSGTQLSVL.

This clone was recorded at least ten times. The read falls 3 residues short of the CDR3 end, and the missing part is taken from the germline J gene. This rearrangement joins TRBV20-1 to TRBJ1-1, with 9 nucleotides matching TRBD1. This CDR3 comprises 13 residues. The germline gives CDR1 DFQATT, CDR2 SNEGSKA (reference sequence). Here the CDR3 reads CSASEGQGIKAFF. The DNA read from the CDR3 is TGCAGTGCTAGCGAAGGACAGGGGATCAAG.

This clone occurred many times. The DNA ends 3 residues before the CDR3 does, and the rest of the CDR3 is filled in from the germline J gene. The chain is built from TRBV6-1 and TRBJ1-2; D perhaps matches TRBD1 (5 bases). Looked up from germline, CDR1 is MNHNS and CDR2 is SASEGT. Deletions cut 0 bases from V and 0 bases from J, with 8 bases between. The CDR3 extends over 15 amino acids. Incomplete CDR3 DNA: TGTGCCAGCAGTGAAGCGACGACAGCTAACTATGGC. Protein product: CASSEATTANYG. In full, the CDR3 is CASSEATTANYGYTF.

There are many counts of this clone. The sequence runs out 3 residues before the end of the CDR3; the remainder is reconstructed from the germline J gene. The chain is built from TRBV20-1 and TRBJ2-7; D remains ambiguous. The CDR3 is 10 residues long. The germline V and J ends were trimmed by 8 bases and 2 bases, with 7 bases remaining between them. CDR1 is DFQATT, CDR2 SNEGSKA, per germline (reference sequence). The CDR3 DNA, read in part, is TGCAGTCCTATAACCTACGAG. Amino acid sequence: CSPITYE. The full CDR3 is CSPITYEQYF.

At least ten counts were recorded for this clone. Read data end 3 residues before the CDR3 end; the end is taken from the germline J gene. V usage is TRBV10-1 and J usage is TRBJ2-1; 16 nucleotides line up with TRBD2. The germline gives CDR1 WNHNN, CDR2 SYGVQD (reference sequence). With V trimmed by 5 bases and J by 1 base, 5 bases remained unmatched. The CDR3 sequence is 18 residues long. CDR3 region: CASSPGLAGGESYNEQFF. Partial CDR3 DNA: TGCGCCAGCAGTCCGGGACTAGCGGGAGGGGAGTCCTACAATGAG.

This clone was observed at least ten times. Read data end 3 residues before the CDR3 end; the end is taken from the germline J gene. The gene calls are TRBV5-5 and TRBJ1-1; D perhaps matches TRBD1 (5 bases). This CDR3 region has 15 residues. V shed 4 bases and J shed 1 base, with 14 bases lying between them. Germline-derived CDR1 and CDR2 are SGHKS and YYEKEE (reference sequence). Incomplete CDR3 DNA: TGTGCCAGCAGCGTCCCACCTCAGGGGAACACTGAA. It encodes CASSVPPQGNTE. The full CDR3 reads CASSVPPQGNTEAFF.

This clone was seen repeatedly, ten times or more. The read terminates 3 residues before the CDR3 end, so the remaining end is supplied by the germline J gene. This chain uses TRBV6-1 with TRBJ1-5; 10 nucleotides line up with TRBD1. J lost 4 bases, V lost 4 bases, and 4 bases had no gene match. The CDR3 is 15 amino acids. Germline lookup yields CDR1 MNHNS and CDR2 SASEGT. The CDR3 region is CASSGPGQGNQPQHF. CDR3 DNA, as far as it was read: TGTGCCAGCAGTGGACCGGGACAGGGGAATCAGCCC.

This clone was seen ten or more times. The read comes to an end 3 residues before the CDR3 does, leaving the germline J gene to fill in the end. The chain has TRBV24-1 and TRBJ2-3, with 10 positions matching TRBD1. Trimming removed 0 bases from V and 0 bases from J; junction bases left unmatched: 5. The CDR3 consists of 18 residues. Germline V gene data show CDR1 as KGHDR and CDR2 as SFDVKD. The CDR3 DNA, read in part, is TGTGCCACCAGTGATTTGGGGACAGGGGTCAGTAGCACAGATACG. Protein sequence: CATSDLGTGVSSTDT. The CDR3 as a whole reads CATSDLGTGVSSTDTQYF.

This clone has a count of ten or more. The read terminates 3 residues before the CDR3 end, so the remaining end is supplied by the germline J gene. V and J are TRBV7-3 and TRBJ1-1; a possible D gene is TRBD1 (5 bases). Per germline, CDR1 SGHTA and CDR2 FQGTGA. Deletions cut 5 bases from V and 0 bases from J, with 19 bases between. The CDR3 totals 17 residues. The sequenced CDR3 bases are TGTGCCAGCAGCCAGGGAGTCGTCAGGCGCATGAACACTGAA. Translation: CASSQGVVRRMNTE. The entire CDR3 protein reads CASSQGVVRRMNTEAFF.

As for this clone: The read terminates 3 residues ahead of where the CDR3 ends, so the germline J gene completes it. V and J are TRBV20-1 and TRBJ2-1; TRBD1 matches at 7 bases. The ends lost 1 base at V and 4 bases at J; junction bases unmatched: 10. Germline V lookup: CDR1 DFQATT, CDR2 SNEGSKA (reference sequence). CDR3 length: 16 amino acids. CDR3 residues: CSARGKTGKLYNEQFF. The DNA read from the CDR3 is TGCAGTGCTAGAGGAAAGACAGGGAAGTTGTACAATGAG.

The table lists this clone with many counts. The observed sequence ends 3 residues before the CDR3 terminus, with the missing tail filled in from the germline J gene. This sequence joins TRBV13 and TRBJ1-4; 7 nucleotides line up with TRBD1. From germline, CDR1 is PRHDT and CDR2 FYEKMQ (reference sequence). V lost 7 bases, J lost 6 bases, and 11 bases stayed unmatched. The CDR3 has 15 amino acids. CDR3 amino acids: CASTLRQGGDEKLFF. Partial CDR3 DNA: TGTGCCAGCACCCTAAGGCAGGGGGGAGATGAAAAA. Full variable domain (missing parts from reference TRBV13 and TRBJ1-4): AAGVIQSPRHLIKEKRETATLKCYPIPRHDTVYWYQQGPGQDPQFLISFYEKMQSDKGSIPDRFSAQQFSDYHSELNMSSLELGDSALYFCASTLRQGGDEKLFFGSGTQLSVL.

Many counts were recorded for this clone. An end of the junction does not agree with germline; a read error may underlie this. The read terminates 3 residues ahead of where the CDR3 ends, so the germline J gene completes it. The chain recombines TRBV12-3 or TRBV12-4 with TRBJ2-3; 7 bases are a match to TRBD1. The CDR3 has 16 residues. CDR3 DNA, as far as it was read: TGTTCCAGCAGTTTAGGGACAGCCCATTTCACAGATACG. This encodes CSSSLGTAHFTDT. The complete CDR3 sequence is CSSSLGTAHFTDTQYF.

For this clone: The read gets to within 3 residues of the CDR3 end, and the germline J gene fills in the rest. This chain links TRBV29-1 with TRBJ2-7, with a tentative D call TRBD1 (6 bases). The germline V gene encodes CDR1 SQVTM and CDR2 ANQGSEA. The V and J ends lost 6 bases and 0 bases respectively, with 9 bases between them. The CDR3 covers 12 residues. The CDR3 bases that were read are TGCAGCGTCCAGGACAGCTCCTACGAG. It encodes CSVQDSSYE. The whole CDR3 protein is CSVQDSSYEQYF.

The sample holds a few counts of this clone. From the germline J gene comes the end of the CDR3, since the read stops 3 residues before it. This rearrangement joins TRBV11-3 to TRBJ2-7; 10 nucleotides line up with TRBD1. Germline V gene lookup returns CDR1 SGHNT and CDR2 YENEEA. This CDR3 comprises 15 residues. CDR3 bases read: TGTGCAAGTCGCCAGGGACAGGGGTACTCCTACGAG. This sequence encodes CASRQGQGYSYE. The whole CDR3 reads CASRQGQGYSYEQYF. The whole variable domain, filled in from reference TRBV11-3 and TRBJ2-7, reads EAGVVQSPRYKIIEKKQPVAFWCNPISGHNTLYWYLQNLGQGPELLIRYENEEAVDDSQLPKDRFSAERLKGVDSTLKIQPAELGDSAVYLCASRQGQGYSYEQYFGPGTRLTVT.

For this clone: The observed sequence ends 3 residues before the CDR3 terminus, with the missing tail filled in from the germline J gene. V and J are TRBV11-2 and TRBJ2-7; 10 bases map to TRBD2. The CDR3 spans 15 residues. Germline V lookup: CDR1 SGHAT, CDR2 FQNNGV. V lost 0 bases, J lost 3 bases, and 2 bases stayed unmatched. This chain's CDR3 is CASSLELAGNYEQYF. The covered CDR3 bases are TGTGCCAGCAGCTTAGAACTAGCGGGAAACTACGAG.

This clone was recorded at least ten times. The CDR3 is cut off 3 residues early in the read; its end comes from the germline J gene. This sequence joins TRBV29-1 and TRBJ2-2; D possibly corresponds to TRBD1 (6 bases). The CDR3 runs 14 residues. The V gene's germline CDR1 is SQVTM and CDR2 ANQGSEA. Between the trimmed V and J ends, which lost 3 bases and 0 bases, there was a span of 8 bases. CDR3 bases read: TGCAGCGTTGACCAGGGGACGAACACCGGGGAG. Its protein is CSVDQGTNTGE. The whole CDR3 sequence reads CSVDQGTNTGELFF.

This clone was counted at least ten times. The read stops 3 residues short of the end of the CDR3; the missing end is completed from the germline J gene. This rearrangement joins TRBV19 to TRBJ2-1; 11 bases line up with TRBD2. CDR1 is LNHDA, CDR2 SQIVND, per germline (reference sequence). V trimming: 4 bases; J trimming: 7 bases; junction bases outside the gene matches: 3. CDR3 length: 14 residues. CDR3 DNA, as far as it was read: TGTGCCAGTAGTAGGACTAGCGGGCTAAATGAG. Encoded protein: CASSRTSGLNE. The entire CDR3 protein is CASSRTSGLNEQFF.

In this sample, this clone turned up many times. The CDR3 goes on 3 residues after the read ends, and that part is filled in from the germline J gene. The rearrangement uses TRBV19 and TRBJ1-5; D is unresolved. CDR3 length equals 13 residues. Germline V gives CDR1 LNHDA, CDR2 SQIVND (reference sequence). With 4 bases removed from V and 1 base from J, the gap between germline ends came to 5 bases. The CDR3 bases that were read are TGTGCCAGTAGTAGTTTAAGCAATCAGCCC. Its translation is CASSSLSNQP. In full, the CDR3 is CASSSLSNQPQHF. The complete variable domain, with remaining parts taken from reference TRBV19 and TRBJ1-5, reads DGGITQSPKYLFRKEGQNVTLSCEQNLNHDAMYWYRQDPGQGLRLIYYSQIVNDFQKGDIAEGYSVSREKKESFPLTVTSAQKNPTAFYLCASSSLSNQPQHFGDGTRLSIL.

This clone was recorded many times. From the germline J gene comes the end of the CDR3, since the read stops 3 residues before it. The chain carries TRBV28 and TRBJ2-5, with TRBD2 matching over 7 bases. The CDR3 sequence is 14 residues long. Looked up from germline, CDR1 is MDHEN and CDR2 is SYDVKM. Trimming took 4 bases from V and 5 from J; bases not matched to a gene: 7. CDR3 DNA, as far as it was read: TGTGCCAGCAGTTCCGAGCGGGGTTGGGAGACC. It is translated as CASSSERGWET. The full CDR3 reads CASSSERGWETQYF.

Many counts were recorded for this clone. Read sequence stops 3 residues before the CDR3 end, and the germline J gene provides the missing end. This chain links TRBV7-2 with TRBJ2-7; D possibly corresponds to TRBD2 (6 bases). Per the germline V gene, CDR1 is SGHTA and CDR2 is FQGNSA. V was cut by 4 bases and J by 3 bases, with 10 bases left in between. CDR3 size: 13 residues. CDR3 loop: CASSSTRNYEQYF. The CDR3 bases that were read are TGTGCCAGCAGCTCGACTAGAAACTACGAG.

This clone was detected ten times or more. The sequenced part of the CDR3 DNA is TGTGCCAGCAGTCCCCAAGCGGATACG. It specifies CASSPQADT. The CDR3 in full is CASSPQADTQYF. The V gene is TRBV6-2 or TRBV6-3, the J gene TRBJ2-3; no clear D gene. The observed sequence ends 3 residues before the CDR3 terminus, with the missing tail filled in from the germline J gene. Germline V CDR1 and CDR2: MNHEY, SVGEGT. V was trimmed by 5 bases and J by 6 bases, leaving 9 bases between them. This CDR3 comprises 12 residues.

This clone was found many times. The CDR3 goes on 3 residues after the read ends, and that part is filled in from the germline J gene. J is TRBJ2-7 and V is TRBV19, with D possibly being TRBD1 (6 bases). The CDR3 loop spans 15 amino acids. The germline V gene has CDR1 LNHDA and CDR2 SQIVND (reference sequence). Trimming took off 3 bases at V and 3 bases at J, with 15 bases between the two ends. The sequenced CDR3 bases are TGTGCCAGTAGTATCCGGGCAGGGACAATCTACGAG. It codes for CASSIRAGTIYE. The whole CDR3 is CASSIRAGTIYEQYF.

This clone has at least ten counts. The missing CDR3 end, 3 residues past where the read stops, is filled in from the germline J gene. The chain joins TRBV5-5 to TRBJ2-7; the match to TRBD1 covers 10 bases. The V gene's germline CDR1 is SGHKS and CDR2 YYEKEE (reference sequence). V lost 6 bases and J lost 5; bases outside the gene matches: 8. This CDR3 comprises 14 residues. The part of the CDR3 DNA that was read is TGTGCCAGCAACCTCATGGGACAGGGGAACGAG. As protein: CASNLMGQGNE. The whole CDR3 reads CASNLMGQGNEQYF.

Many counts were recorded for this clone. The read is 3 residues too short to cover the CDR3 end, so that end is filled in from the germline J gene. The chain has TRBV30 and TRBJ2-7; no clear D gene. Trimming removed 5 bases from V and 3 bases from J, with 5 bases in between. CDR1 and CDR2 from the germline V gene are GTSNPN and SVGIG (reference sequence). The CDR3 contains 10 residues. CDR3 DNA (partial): TGTGCCTGGGGGCTCTACGAG. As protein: CAWGLYE. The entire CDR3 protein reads CAWGLYEQYF.

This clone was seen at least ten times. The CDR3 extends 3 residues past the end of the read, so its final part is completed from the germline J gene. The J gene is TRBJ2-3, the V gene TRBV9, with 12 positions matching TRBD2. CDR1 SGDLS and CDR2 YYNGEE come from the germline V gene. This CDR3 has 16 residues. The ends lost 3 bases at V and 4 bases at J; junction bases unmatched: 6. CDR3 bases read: TGTGCCAGCAGCGACCGGACTAGCGGGACGGCAGATACG. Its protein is CASSDRTSGTADT. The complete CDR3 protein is CASSDRTSGTADTQYF.

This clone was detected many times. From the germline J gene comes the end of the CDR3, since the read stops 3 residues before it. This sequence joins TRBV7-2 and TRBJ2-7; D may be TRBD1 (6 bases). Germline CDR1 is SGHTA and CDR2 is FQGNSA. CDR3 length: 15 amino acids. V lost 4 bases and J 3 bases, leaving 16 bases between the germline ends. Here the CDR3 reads CASSSQGGGFYEQYF. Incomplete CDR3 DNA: TGTGCCAGCAGCTCACAGGGTGGCGGCTTCTACGAG.

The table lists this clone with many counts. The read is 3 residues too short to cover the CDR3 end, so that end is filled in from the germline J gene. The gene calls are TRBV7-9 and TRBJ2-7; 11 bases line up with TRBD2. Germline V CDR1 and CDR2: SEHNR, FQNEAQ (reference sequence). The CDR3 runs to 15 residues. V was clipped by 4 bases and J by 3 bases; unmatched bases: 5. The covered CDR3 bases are TGTGCCAGCAGCTCGGGGACTAGCGGCAACTACGAG. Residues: CASSSGTSGNYE. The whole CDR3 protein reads CASSSGTSGNYEQYF. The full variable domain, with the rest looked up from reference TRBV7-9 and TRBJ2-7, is DTGVSQNPRHKITKRGQNVTFRCDPISEHNRLYWYRQTLGQGPEFLTYFQNEAQLEKSRLLSDRFSAERPKGSFSTLEIQRTEQGDSAMYLCASSSGTSGNYEQYFGPGTRLTVT.

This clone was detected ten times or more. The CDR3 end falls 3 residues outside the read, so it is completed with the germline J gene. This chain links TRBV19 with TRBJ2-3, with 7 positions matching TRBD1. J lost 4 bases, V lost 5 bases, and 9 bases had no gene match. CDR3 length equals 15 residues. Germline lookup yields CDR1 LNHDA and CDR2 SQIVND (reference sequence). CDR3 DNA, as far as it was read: TGTGCCAGTAGTCCAAAGACAGGGTTGGCAGATACG. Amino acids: CASSPKTGLADT. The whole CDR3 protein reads CASSPKTGLADTQYF.

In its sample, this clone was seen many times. The chain's CDR3 is CASSRTSTDTQYF. Partial CDR3 DNA: TGTGCCAGCAGCCGGACTAGCACAGATACG. V is TRBV7-2 and J is TRBJ2-3; tentative D call: TRBD2 (5 bases). The missing CDR3 end, 3 residues past where the read stops, is filled in from the germline J gene. This CDR3 region has 13 residues. CDR1 is SGHTA and CDR2 is FQGNSA in the germline V gene. V was shortened by 5 bases and J by 0 bases, with 6 bases between the two germline ends.